A selection of T cell receptor beta chains follows, all from one sample in a study of cytomegalovirus exposure and HLA in healthy donors. Produced via immunoSEQ multiplex PCR; TCRdb's table is partial and in-frame only. The table has 90,000 or so clones, 65% to 80% seen once. Specimen: PBMCs. These receptors all come from a man aged 25 to 40 in good health and CMV-seropositive. The CDR3 runs from the conserved cysteine through the conserved F or W. D genes are given only for firm matches. Clone sizes are given selectively: once, few, many, or a class where the clone is expanded.

d_call	v_call	clone_size	j_call	cdr3_aa	cdr3_nt
.	TRBV2	few	TRBJ2-7	CASRAGQVTYEQYF	TGTGCCAGCAGAGCGGGACAGGTAACCTACGAGCAGTACTTC
.	TRBV7-7	.	TRBJ2-7	CASSLRQGSYEQYF	TGTGCTAGCAGCTTAAGGCAGGGGAGTTACGAGCAGTACTTC
.	TRBV6-4	.	TRBJ1-2	CASSSGNNNYGYTF	TGTGCCAGCAGCTCAGGGAACAATAACTATGGCTACACCTTC
TRBD1	TRBV19	.	TRBJ2-1	CASSPTTGVRGQFF	TGTGCCAGTAGTCCGACGACAGGGGTGAGGGGGCAGTTCTTC
TRBD1	TRBV6-1	.	TRBJ1-5	CASRPGQGGHQPQHF	TGTGCCAGCAGACCGGGACAGGGAGGGCATCAGCCCCAGCATTTT
.	TRBV5-6	.	TRBJ2-1	CASSARGYNEQFF	TGTGCCAGCAGCGCCAGGGGATACAATGAGCAGTTCTTC
TRBD2	TRBV5-1	.	TRBJ2-3	CASSLGLAGTDTQYF	TGCGCCAGCAGCTTGGGACTAGCCGGCACAGATACGCAGTATTTT
.	TRBV7-9	.	TRBJ1-2	CASSLERGNYGYTF	TGTGCCAGCAGCCTGGAGAGAGGAAACTATGGCTACACCTTC
TRBD1	TRBV27	.	TRBJ1-4	CASSSAGTGNEKLFF	TGTGCCAGCAGTTCCGCCGGGACAGGGAATGAAAAACTGTTTTTT
TRBD1	TRBV19	.	TRBJ2-7	CASSVSRDSVYEQYF	TGTGCCAGTAGTGTCTCTCGGGACAGCGTTTACGAGCAGTACTTC
.	TRBV6-5	.	TRBJ1-4	CASSYSNGEKLFF	TGTGCCAGCAGTTACTCGAACGGGGAAAAACTGTTTTTT
TRBD1	TRBV4-1	.	TRBJ1-2	CASSQEGTGRSVGGYTF	TGCGCCAGCAGCCAAGAAGGGACAGGGAGGTCGGTCGGTGGCTACACCTTC
TRBD1	TRBV7-7	.	TRBJ2-7	CASSLPGQGSYEQYF	TGTGCCAGCAGCCTCCCGGGACAGGGGTCCTACGAGCAGTACTTC
TRBD1	TRBV5-4	.	TRBJ2-2	CASSSNTWTGQNTGELFF	TGTGCCAGCAGTTCGAACACTTGGACAGGGCAAAACACCGGGGAGCTGTTTTTT
.	TRBV29-1	.	TRBJ1-1	CSVDQGNTEAFF	TGCAGCGTCGACCAGGGGAACACTGAAGCTTTCTTT
TRBD1	TRBV28	few	TRBJ2-7	CASSPPGQGMSEQYF	TGTGCCAGCAGTCCTCCGGGACAGGGTATGAGCGAGCAGTACTTC
.	TRBV4-1	.	TRBJ1-4	CASSQVRVEKLFF	TGCGCCAGCAGCCAAGTTCGAGTTGAAAAACTGTTTTTT
TRBD1	TRBV9	.	TRBJ1-2	CASSVATDRVVGYTF	TGTGCCAGCAGCGTAGCTACGGACAGGGTCGTTGGCTACACCTTC
TRBD2	TRBV6-5	.	TRBJ2-7	CASSYPGGEQYF	TGTGCCAGCAGTTACCCGGGGGGAGAGCAGTACTTC
.	TRBV7-2	.	TRBJ2-7	CASSLGVRQVSYEQYF	TGTGCCAGCAGTTTGGGGGTGCGACAGGTCAGCTACGAGCAGTACTTC
TRBD2	TRBV14	.	TRBJ2-2	CASSQAPSGGPYTGELFF	TGTGCCAGCAGCCAAGCCCCTAGCGGGGGGCCCTACACCGGGGAGCTGTTTTTT
TRBD2	TRBV6-5	.	TRBJ2-1	CASRSSSGGAGEQFF	TGTGCCAGCAGATCGTCCAGCGGGGGGGCAGGGGAGCAGTTCTTC
.	TRBV2	.	TRBJ2-6	CASSGARVSGANVLTF	TGTGCCAGCAGTGGGGCCAGAGTCTCTGGGGCCAACGTCCTGACTTTC
.	TRBV2	.	TRBJ1-1	CASSEALKGRAFF	TGTGCCAGCAGTGAAGCGCTTAAGGGGCGAGCTTTCTTT
.	TRBV11-1	.	TRBJ2-1	CASSSRGGGATYNEQFF	TGTGCCAGCAGCTCGAGAGGGGGGGGTGCCACCTACAATGAGCAGTTCTTC
TRBD1	TRBV6-1	.	TRBJ2-7	CASSAGTGPYEQYF	TGTGCCAGCAGCGCCGGGACAGGGCCCTACGAGCAGTACTTC